What follows are 30 T cell receptor beta chains derived from one specimen sequenced in a study of tissue T cells after allogeneic stem cell transplantation. Sequencing used immunoSEQ multiplex PCR; TCRdb keeps in-frame clones, though not all of them. The table records tens of thousands of clones, about 70% of them present only once. The material sequenced was tissue from the ileum, taken at autopsy. These TCRs come from a female donor at least 60 years old with lung cancer.

The genes are TRBV18 and TRBJ2-1; 8 positions agree with TRBD2. The CDR3 length is 15 residues. CDR1 is KGHSH and CDR2 is LQKENI in the germline V gene. V lost 3 bases, J lost 9 bases, and 10 bases stayed unmatched. CDR3: CASSPDPGGPSEQFF. CDR3 coding DNA: TGTGCCAGCTCACCCGACCCGGGGGGGCCTTCTGAGCAGTTCTTC.

The chain joins TRBV27 to TRBJ1-6, with 7 bases aligning to TRBD1. There are 17 residues in the CDR3. Germline CDR1 and CDR2: MNHEY and SMNVEV (reference sequence). J was trimmed by 7 bases and V by 6 bases; bases with no gene match: 15. This CDR3 is CASSIGRKGALNSPLHF. DNA of the CDR3: TGTGCCAGCAGCATAGGGCGGAAGGGGGCATTGAATTCACCCCTCCACTTT.

The V gene is TRBV7-9, the J gene TRBJ2-5; D not certain. Germline V gene data show CDR1 as SEHNR and CDR2 as FQNEAQ (reference sequence). This CDR3 is built from 14 residues. V dropped 3 bases and J dropped 1 base, with 9 bases sitting between them. The CDR3 DNA follows: TGTGCCAGCAGCTTTTTAGGGTCCCAAGAGACCCAGTACTTC. Encoded protein: CASSFLGSQETQYF.

This clone came up once. V and J are TRBV7-2 and TRBJ1-4; D may be TRBD1 (5 bases). CDR1 is SGHTA and CDR2 is FQGNSA in the germline V gene. The CDR3 totals 13 residues. With 0 bases removed from V and 9 bases from J, the gap between germline ends came to 8 bases. The CDR3 here is CASSLARGQKLFF. The CDR3 nucleotides are TGTGCCAGCAGCTTAGCCCGGGGACAAAAACTGTTTTTT.

As for this clone: Different DNA sequences within this sample yield the same CDR3. V and J are TRBV7-9 and TRBJ1-3; 7 nucleotides match TRBD1. The V and J ends lost 3 bases and 0 bases, in that order; junction bases with no gene match: 5. CDR3 length: 16 amino acids. The V gene's germline CDR1 is SEHNR and CDR2 FQNEAQ (reference sequence). The CDR3 loop is CASSLGQPNSGNTIYF. CDR3 nucleotide sequence: TGTGCCAGCAGCTTGGGACAGCCCAACTCTGGAAACACCATATATTTT.

This chain uses TRBV9 with TRBJ1-2, with D possibly TRBD1 on 6 matching bases. Trimming shortened V by 1 base and J by 7 bases, and 14 bases separated the two germline ends. The CDR3 runs 14 residues. Looked up from germline, CDR1 is SGDLS and CDR2 is YYNGEE. As DNA, the CDR3 is TGTGCCAGCAGCGTATCGACAGGATCTGTTGGCTACACCTTC. As protein: CASSVSTGSVGYTF.

The chain has TRBV5-1 and TRBJ2-7; possible D gene TRBD2, 6 bases. V was trimmed by 4 bases and J by 1 base, leaving 15 bases between them. The CDR3 loop spans 15 amino acids. CDR1 and CDR2 (germline): SGHRS, YFSETQ. For the CDR3, the DNA is TGCGCCAGCAGCGTCGGGGTTAGCGGATCCTACGAGCAGTACTTC. The encoded protein is CASSVGVSGSYEQYF.

The CDR3 bases are TGTGCCAGCAGTTTAGGTCAGGCCAGCTACGAGCAGTACTTC. Its protein is CASSLGQASYEQYF. The chain couples TRBV27 to TRBJ2-7, with unresolved D. The CDR3 contains 14 residues. Germline assignment: CDR1 MNHEY and CDR2 SMNVEV (reference sequence). Trimming left V 2 bases short and J 3 bases short, with 11 bases between.

This chain uses TRBV24-1 with TRBJ2-7, with TRBD1 identical over 7 bases. The CDR3 length is 16 residues. Per germline, CDR1 KGHDR and CDR2 SFDVKD. The trim removed 4 bases at V and 2 bases at J, leaving 10 bases unmatched. The CDR3 coding sequence is TGTGCCACCAGTGACGGTACAGGGGAACAACCCTACGAGCAGTACTTC. It encodes CATSDGTGEQPYEQYF.

In its sample, this clone ranks as medium-sized (0.01 to 0.1%). CDR3 DNA: TGTGCCACCAGCAGAGATCGGTGGGAGACTAGCGGTACCTACGAGCAGTACTTC. Protein product: CATSRDRWETSGTYEQYF. The V gene is TRBV15, the J gene TRBJ2-7; 9 nucleotides align to TRBD2. CDR3 size: 18 residues. V was pared by 0 bases and J by 2 bases, with 11 bases of the junction left unmatched. CDR1 is LNHNV and CDR2 is YYDKDF in the germline V gene (reference sequence).

The chain is built from TRBV18 and TRBJ2-2, with TRBD1 matching over 8 bases. Looked up from germline, CDR1 is KGHSH and CDR2 is LQKENI. The V segment lost 3 bases and the J segment 3 bases; nucleotides outside the gene matches: 3. CDR3 size: 15 residues. The CDR3 nucleotides read TGTGCCAGCTCACCTGACAGGGGAGACACCGGGGAGCTGTTTTTT. It yields the protein CASSPDRGDTGELFF.

The CDR3 spells CASSQGSPGEQYF. The CDR3 DNA is TGTGCCAGCAGCCAAGGCAGCCCGGGTGAGCAGTACTTC. V usage is TRBV3-1 (or the pseudogene TRBV3-2) and J usage is TRBJ2-7, with D hard to call. The V end was cut by 1 base, the J end by 7 bases, with 11 bases between. The CDR3 has 13 residues. Looked up from germline, CDR1 is LGHDT and CDR2 is YNNKEL (reference sequence).

The chain joins TRBV4-2 to TRBJ1-4, with 7 bases matching TRBD1. Trimming removed 0 bases from V and 4 bases from J; junction bases left unmatched: 8. The CDR3 sequence is 17 residues long. Germline lookup yields CDR1 LGHNA and CDR2 YNFKEQ. The CDR3 is CASSQDSRRQGNEKLFF. CDR3 sequence (DNA): TGTGCCAGCAGCCAAGATTCTCGGCGACAGGGTAATGAAAAACTGTTTTTT.

The chain recombines TRBV30 with TRBJ1-6; D is uncertain. Germline CDR1 reads GTSNPN; CDR2 reads SVGIG (reference sequence). This CDR3 region has 13 residues. V lost 1 base, J lost 8 bases, and 9 bases lay in between. CDR3 sequence (DNA): TGTGCCTGGAGTGCGTCAGACTATTCACCCCTCCACTTT. As protein: CAWSASDYSPLHF.

The rearrangement joins TRBV18 to TRBJ2-7, with D unclear. The CDR3 is 13 residues long. CDR1 and CDR2 from the germline V gene are KGHSH and LQKENI. Trimming took 2 bases from V and 5 from J, leaving 10 bases between them. CDR3 coding DNA: TGTGCCAGCTCACCAGCGGTCCGCGACGAGCAGTACTTC. This translates into CASSPAVRDEQYF.

The rearrangement uses TRBV7-2 and TRBJ2-3, with TRBD2 matching over 11 bases. The CDR3 spans 17 residues. Germline V gives CDR1 SGHTA, CDR2 FQGNSA. The junction had 6 bases not matched to a gene; V was cut back by 1 base and J by 3 bases. CDR3 DNA sequence: TGTGCCAGCAGCTTAGTGGTTCTAGCGGGAGGAACAGATACGCAGTATTTT. As protein: CASSLVVLAGGTDTQYF.

This chain uses TRBV15 with TRBJ2-5; no reliable D call. V lost 3 bases and J 7 bases, leaving 15 bases between the germline ends. Germline V gives CDR1 LNHNV, CDR2 YYDKDF (reference sequence). The CDR3 is 14 amino acids. This CDR3 reads CATSRKDGLGTQYF. The CDR3 bases are TGTGCCACCAGCAGGAAGGACGGCCTGGGGACCCAGTACTTC. Full variable domain (outside the CDR3, taken from reference TRBV15 and TRBJ2-5): DAMVIQNPRYQVTQFGKPVTLSCSQTLNHNVMYWYQQKSSQAPKLLFHYYDKDFNNEADTPDNFQSRRPNTSFCFLDIRSPGLGDTAMYLCATSRKDGLGTQYFGPGTRLLVL.

The chain carries TRBV18 and TRBJ2-3; weak D call: TRBD2 (5 bases). The V and J ends lost 2 bases and 4 bases respectively, with 7 bases between them. Germline V gives CDR1 KGHSH, CDR2 LQKENI. This CDR3 region has 13 residues. The CDR3 loop reads CASSPGGSDTQYF. CDR3 sequence (DNA): TGTGCCAGCTCACCAGGAGGCTCAGATACGCAGTATTTT. Complete variable domain (other parts from reference TRBV18 and TRBJ2-3): NAGVMQNPRHLVRRRGQEARLRCSPMKGHSHVYWYRQLPEEGLKFMVYLQKENIIDESGMPKERFSAEFPKEGPSILRIQQVVRGDSAAYFCASSPGGSDTQYFGPGTRLTVL.

The V and J genes are TRBV4-2 and TRBJ1-1; possible D gene TRBD1, 5 bases. The CDR3 is 14 amino acids. Germline CDR1 reads LGHNA; CDR2 reads YNFKEQ. Trimming shortened V by 0 bases and J by 3 bases, and 8 bases separated the two germline ends. The CDR3 DNA sequence: TGTGCCAGCAGCCAAGATCCAGGGTACACTGAAGCTTTCTTT. Protein: CASSQDPGYTEAFF.

In this sample, this clone turned up once. The rearrangement uses TRBV29-1 and TRBJ2-7; 10 bases map to TRBD2. The V segment lost 6 bases and the J segment 4 bases; nucleotides outside the gene matches: 9. The V gene's germline CDR1 is SQVTM and CDR2 ANQGSEA. CDR3 size: 14 residues. CDR3 residues: CSVQGGLASYEQYF. The DNA of the CDR3 is TGCAGCGTCCAAGGGGGACTAGCGAGTTACGAGCAGTACTTC.

Concerning this clone itself: Within the sample, other DNA sequences also encode this same CDR3. The chain uses TRBV5-8 and TRBJ2-5; 14 nucleotides align to TRBD2. CDR3 length: 17 amino acids. With V trimmed by 0 bases and J by 1 base, 2 bases remained unmatched. CDR1 is SGHTS, CDR2 YDEGEE, per germline. Here the CDR3 reads CASSLGLAGGVQETQYF. DNA for the CDR3: TGTGCCAGCAGCTTGGGACTAGCGGGGGGGGTCCAAGAGACCCAGTACTTC.

The count of this clone is one. The J gene is TRBJ2-2, the V gene TRBV19, with TRBD2 matching 10 bases. The trim removed 5 bases at V and 0 bases at J, leaving 6 bases unmatched. The CDR3 is 17 residues long. CDR1 and CDR2 (germline): LNHDA, SQIVND (reference sequence). The CDR3 DNA is TGTGCCAGTAGTCGAAGCGGGGGGGCCGCGAACACCGGGGAGCTGTTTTTT. It codes for CASSRSGGAANTGELFF.

The sample holds a few counts of this clone. The chain has TRBV5-5 and TRBJ2-7; 7 bases fit TRBD1. CDR1 is SGHKS, CDR2 YYEKEE, per germline (reference sequence). Trimming cost V 6 bases and J 2 bases; bases outside gene matches: 5. The CDR3 contains 13 residues. The CDR3 bases are TGTGCCAGCAACCGACAGGGAGCCTACGAGCAGTACTTC. Its translation is CASNRQGAYEQYF.

Comment on this clone: The sample contains more than one DNA sequence encoding this CDR3. The rearrangement links TRBV29-1 to TRBJ2-5, with TRBD1 identical over 9 bases. Losses at the gene ends were 6 bases for V and 4 bases for J; bases not matched to a gene: 3. This CDR3 is 12 amino acids long. CDR1 SQVTM and CDR2 ANQGSEA come from the germline V gene. The CDR3 DNA follows: TGCAGCGTGGACAGGGGACGAGAGACCCAGTACTTC. Translation gives CSVDRGRETQYF.

The chain carries TRBV7-9 and TRBJ2-7; D gene uncertain. CDR3 length: 12 amino acids. The germline gives CDR1 SEHNR, CDR2 FQNEAQ (reference sequence). Trimming left V 5 bases short and J 0 bases short, with 5 bases between. CDR3 protein: CASSPPSYEQYF. As DNA, the CDR3 is TGTGCCAGCAGCCCCCCCTCCTACGAGCAGTACTTC.

This chain joins TRBV6-1 and TRBJ1-5, with 12 bases that match TRBD1. In germline, CDR1 is MNHNS, CDR2 SASEGT. The CDR3 covers 18 residues. V lost 3 bases, J lost 0 bases, and 6 bases stayed unmatched. CDR3 DNA sequence: TGTGCCAGCAGTGACCCGGGACAGGGGGCCCTTAGCAATCAGCCCCAGCATTTT. Protein product: CASSDPGQGALSNQPQHF.

The chain employs TRBV2 and TRBJ2-5; D might be TRBD2 (6 bases). Trimming took 8 bases from V and 1 from J, leaving 17 bases between them. Germline CDR1 is SNHLY and CDR2 is FYNNEI. This CDR3 has 15 residues. The CDR3 DNA reads TGTGCCAGCGGAGGACGAACTAGCTCCCAAGAGACCCAGTACTTC. Protein sequence: CASGGRTSSQETQYF.

This chain links TRBV7-2 with TRBJ1-6; TRBD1 agrees at 8 bases. This CDR3 spans 16 amino acids. The germline V gene encodes CDR1 SGHTA and CDR2 FQGNSA. Losses at the gene ends were 4 bases for V and 4 bases for J; bases not matched to a gene: 6. CDR3 sequence (DNA): TGTGCCAGCAGCTCCCAGGGGGCTCGGTATAATTCACCCCTCCACTTT. This translates into CASSSQGARYNSPLHF.

The rearrangement uses TRBV11-2 and TRBJ2-3; 8 nucleotides line up with TRBD1. V was pared by 1 base and J by 14 bases, with 17 bases of the junction left unmatched. The CDR3 is made up of 16 amino acids. Germline values: CDR1 SGHAT, CDR2 FQNNGV. The CDR3 coding sequence is TGTGCCAGCAGCTTAGGATTAGGCTCAGGGGGCCTTCTGCCGTATTTT. Translated: CASSLGLGSGGLLPYF.

The CDR3: CASSPRQKNTEAFF. CDR3 in DNA: TGTGCCAGCAGTCCAAGACAGAAGAACACTGAAGCTTTCTTT. The chain joins TRBV27 to TRBJ1-1; possibly TRBD1 for D (5 bases). This CDR3 is 14 amino acids long. The V end lost 5 bases, the J end lost 1 base, and 11 bases lay between the germline ends. In germline, CDR1 is MNHEY, CDR2 SMNVEV (reference sequence).